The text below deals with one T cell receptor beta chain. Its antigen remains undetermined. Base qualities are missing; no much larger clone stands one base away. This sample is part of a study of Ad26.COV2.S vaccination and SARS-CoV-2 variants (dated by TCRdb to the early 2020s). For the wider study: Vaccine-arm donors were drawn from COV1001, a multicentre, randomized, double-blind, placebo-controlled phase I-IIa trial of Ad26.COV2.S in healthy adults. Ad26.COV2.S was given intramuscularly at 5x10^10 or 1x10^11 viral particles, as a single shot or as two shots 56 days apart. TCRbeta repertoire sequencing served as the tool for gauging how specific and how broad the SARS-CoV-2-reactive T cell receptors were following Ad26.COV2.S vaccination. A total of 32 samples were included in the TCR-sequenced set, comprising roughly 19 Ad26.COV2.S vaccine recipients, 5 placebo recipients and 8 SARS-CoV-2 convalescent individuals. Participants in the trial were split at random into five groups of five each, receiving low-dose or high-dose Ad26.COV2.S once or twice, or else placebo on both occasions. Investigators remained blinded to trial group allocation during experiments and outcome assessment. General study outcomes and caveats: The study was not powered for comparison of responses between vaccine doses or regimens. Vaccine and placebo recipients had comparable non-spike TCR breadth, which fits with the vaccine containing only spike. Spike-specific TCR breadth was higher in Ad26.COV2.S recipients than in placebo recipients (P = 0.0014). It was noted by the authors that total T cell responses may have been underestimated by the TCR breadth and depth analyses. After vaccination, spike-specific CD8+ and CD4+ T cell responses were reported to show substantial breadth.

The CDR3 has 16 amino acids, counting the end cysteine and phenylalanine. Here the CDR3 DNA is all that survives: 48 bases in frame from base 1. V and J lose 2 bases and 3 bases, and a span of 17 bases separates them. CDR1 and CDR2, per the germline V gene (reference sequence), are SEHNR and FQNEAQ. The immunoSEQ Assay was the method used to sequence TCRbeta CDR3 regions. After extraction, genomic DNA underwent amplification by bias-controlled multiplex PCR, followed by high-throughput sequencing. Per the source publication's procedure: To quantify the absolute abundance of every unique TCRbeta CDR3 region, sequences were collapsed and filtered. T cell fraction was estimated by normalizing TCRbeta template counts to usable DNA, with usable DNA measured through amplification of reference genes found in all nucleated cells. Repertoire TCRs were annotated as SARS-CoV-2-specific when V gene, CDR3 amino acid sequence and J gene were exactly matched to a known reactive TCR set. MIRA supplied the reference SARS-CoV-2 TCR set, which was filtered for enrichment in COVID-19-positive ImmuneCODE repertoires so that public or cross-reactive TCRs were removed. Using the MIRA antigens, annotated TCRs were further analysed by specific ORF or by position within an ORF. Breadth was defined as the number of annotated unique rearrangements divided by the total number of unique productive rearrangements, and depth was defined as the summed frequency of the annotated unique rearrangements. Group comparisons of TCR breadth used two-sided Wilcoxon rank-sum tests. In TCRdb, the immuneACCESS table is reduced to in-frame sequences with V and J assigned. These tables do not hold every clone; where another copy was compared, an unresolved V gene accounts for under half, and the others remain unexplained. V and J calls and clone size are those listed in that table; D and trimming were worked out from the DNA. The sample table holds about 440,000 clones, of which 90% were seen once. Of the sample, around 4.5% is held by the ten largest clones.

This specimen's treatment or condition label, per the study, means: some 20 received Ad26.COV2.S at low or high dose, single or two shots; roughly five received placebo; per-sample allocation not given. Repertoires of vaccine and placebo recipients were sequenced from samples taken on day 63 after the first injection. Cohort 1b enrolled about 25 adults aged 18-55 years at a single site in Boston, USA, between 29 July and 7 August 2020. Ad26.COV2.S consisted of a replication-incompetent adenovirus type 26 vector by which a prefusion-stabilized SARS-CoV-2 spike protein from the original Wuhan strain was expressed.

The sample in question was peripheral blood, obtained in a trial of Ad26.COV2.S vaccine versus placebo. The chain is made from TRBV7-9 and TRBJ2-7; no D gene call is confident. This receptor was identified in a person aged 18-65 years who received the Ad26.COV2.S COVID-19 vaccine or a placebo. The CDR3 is CASSLSGSVRSYEQYF. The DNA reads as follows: TGTGCCAGCAGCTTAAGTGGTTCCGTGAGGAGCTACGAGCAGTACTTC.